The clone carrying this TCR beta chain has just a few counts. No antigen is known for it. This specimen comes from a study of CD8 T cells in ankylosing spondylitis. Whole-study results and caveats: Reactive arthritis synovial fluid and blood were previously reported to contain some motif variants. In ankylosing spondylitis patients, matched synovial fluid reportedly showed significant enrichment of disease-linked clones. Within ankylosing spondylitis blood, a TCR beta motif made up of several highly homologous variants appeared to be characteristic.

MiXCR, applied by TCRdb to the 5' RACE reads, yields one record per CDR3 protein. The repertoire includes 100,000 to 150,000 distinct CDR3 sequences, under 20% of them detected once, and about 30% sits in the top ten. V was trimmed by 2 bases and J by 2 bases, leaving 6 bases between them. This CDR3 region has 13 residues. The V gene's germline CDR1 is SGDLS and CDR2 YYNGEE. The TCR was taken from a male donor with ankylosing spondylitis. Input material: blood, either unsorted or a sorted T cell fraction (not recorded which). The J gene is TRBJ2-3, the V gene TRBV9; weak D call: TRBD2 (5 bases). The CDR3 DNA reads TGTGCCAGCAGCGTCGGGAACACAGATACGCAGTATTTT. It is translated as CASSVGNTDTQYF.